This entry is about one T cell receptor (beta chain). This sample is drawn from a study of CD8+ T cells in alopecia areata. cDNA prepared by RNA extraction and subsequent reverse transcription served as the template for sequencing. This table comes from immunoSEQ multiplex PCR, and its TCRdb copy is limited to in-frame clones, with some not included. Of approximately 30,000 clones listed, less than 70% are singletons. V lost 2 bases and J 2 bases, leaving 10 bases between the germline ends. The CDR3 has 16 residues. CDR1 and CDR2 from the germline V gene are MNHEY and SMNVEV (reference sequence). What was sequenced was NKG2D-high CD8+ T cells sorted from blood. The sequence derives from a human donor with alopecia areata. The chain has TRBV27 and TRBJ2-6; D is uncertain. CDR3 sequence reads: CASSLPGKPGANVLTF. The CDR3 bases are TGTGCCAGCAGTTTACCCGGTAAACCTGGGGCCAACGTCCTGACTTTC.